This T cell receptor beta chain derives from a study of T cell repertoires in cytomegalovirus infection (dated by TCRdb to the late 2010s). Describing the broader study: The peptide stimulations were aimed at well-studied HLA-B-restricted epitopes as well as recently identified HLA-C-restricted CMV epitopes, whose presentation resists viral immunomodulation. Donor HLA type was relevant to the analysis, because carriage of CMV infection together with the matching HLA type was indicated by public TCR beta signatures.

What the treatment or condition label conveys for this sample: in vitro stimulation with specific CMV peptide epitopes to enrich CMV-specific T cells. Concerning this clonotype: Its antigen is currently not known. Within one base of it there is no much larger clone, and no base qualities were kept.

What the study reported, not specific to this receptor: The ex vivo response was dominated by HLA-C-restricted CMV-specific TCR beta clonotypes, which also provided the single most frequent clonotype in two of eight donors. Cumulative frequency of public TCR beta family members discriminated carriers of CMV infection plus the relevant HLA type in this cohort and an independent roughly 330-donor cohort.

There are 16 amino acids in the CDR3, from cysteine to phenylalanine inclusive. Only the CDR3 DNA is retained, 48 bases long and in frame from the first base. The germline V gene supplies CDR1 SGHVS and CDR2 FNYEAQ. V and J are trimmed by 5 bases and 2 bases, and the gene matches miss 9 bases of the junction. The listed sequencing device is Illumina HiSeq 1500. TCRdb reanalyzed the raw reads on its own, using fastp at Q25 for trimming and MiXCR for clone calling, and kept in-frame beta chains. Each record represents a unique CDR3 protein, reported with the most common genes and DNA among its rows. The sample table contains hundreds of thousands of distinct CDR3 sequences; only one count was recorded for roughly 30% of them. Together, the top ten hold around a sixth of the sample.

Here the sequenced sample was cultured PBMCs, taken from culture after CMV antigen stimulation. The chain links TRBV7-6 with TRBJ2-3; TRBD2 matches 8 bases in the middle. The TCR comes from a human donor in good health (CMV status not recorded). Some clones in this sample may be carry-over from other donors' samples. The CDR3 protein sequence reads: CASSRGGGGYTDTQYF. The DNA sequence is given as TGTGCCAGCAGCCGCGGAGGCGGGGGGTACACAGATACGCAGTATTTT.